The entry below describes one T cell receptor beta chain. This sample is drawn from a study of T cells in tuberculosis. Study-level information: Sequenced TCRs come from CD1B-GMM tetramer-binding T cells. PBMC were archived before or within 7 days of starting treatment. A South African cohort included IGRA-negative adolescents, latently infected IGRA-positive adolescents and adults with active tuberculosis.

The time point: new active TB diagnosis, blood taken before or within 7 days of starting treatment. Assay used: immunoSEQ multiplex PCR; TCRdb lists only in-frame clones, some missing. The sample consists of about 30,000 clones, roughly 94% of them appearing once. Material: PBMCs, obtained at tuberculosis diagnosis. The receptor comes from an adult with tuberculosis.

The CDR3 reads CASSPGQGNEKLFF. As DNA, the CDR3 is TGTGCCAGCAGCCCCGGACAGGGTAATGAAAAACTGTTTTTT. The J gene is TRBJ1-4, the V gene TRBV11-2; TRBD1 aligns across 8 bases. The germline CDR1 and CDR2 sequences are SGHAT and FQNNGV. V gave up 5 bases and J gave up 4 bases; unmatched junction bases: 3. The CDR3 sequence is 14 residues long.